This passage covers 25 T cell receptor beta chains from one sample sequenced in a study of graft-versus-host responses after intestinal transplantation. Profiling relied on immunoSEQ multiplex PCR, and the TCRdb table lists in-frame clones only, not all of them. The sample lists about 81,000 clones, roughly 90% occurring once. Antigens for these TCRs are unknown. Sequences were derived from unstimulated CD4+ T cells sorted from spleen or lymph node cells, sampled before transplant. These TCRs come from a human donor who was the organ donor for an intestinal transplant.

The chain joins TRBV10-1 to TRBJ2-5, with D tentatively TRBD1 (5 bases). V lost 0 bases and J lost 4, with 18 bases in between. The CDR3 sequence is 17 residues long. Per germline, CDR1 WNHNN and CDR2 SYGVQD (reference sequence). In DNA form, the CDR3 reads TGCGCCAGCAGTGAGTCTCGGTATGCAGGGTCAGCAGAGACCCAGTACTTC. Translating it yields CASSESRYAGSAETQYF.

V usage is TRBV25-1 and J usage is TRBJ1-3, with 7 bases fitting TRBD1. V dropped 4 bases and J dropped 2; count of bases not matched to a gene: 2. This CDR3 is 14 amino acids long. Germline CDR1 MGHDK, CDR2 SYGVNS. DNA of the CDR3: TGTGCCAGCAGTGTCCAGGGGGCTGGAAACACCATATATTTT. Translation: CASSVQGAGNTIYF.

The rearrangement joins TRBV19 to TRBJ1-5; 8 bases are a match to TRBD1. CDR3 length: 17 residues. The junction had 9 bases not matched to a gene; V was cut back by 5 bases and J by 0 bases. The germline gives CDR1 LNHDA, CDR2 SQIVND (reference sequence). The CDR3 sequence: CASSLTGEIYSNQPQHF. The CDR3 coding sequence is TGTGCCAGTAGTTTGACAGGGGAAATTTATAGCAATCAGCCCCAGCATTTT.

This chain uses TRBV10-3 with TRBJ2-5; no reliable D call. The germline CDR1 and CDR2 sequences are ENHRY and SYGVKD. Trimming pared 6 bases from V and 2 bases from J, leaving 10 bases between. This CDR3 spans 13 amino acids. The CDR3, as DNA: TGTGCCATCAGGAGCCGAGCGCAAGAGACCCAGTACTTC. This encodes CAIRSRAQETQYF.

The chain recombines TRBV7-3 with TRBJ2-2; D call uncertain. V lost 1 base and J lost 1, with 13 bases in between. The CDR3 covers 17 residues. CDR1 and CDR2 from the germline V gene are SGHTA and FQGTGA. This CDR3 reads CASSLSGWALNTGELFF. For the CDR3, the DNA is TGTGCCAGCAGCTTAAGTGGATGGGCTCTGAACACCGGGGAGCTGTTTTTT.

This chain joins TRBV9 and TRBJ2-7; no reliable D call. Per the germline V gene, CDR1 is SGDLS and CDR2 is YYNGEE. V gave up 0 bases and J gave up 3 bases, with 10 bases separating them. The CDR3 has 14 residues. The CDR3 region has the DNA TGTGCCAGCAGCGTAGACTATTATGGCTACGAGCAGTACTTC. Residues: CASSVDYYGYEQYF.

This chain joins TRBV7-4 and TRBJ1-5; D possibly corresponds to TRBD1 (6 bases). The V gene lost 3 bases and the J gene lost 2 bases, with 11 bases spanning the gap. The germline CDR1 and CDR2 sequences are SGHVT and SQSDAQ. This CDR3 has 15 amino acids. DNA for the CDR3: TGTGCCAGCAGCTTGGCTTCAGGGGGCAATCAGCCCCAGCATTTT. It yields the protein CASSLASGGNQPQHF.

The V gene is TRBV5-5, the J gene TRBJ2-3; D perhaps matches TRBD2 (5 bases). The germline V gene encodes CDR1 SGHKS and CDR2 YYEKEE (reference sequence). This CDR3 spans 14 amino acids. V was trimmed by 1 base and J by 6 bases, leaving 12 bases between them. The CDR3 is CASSLRGSADTQYF. In nucleotides, the CDR3 is TGTGCCAGCAGCTTGAGAGGGTCCGCTGATACGCAGTATTTT.

The chain has TRBV5-4 and TRBJ2-1, with 10 bases matching TRBD2. The J segment lost 5 bases and the V segment lost 5 bases, leaving 4 bases of the junction unmatched. The length of the CDR3 is 14 residues. The germline gives CDR1 SGHNT, CDR2 YYREEE (reference sequence). CDR3: CASRSGGADNEQFF. The CDR3 region has the DNA TGTGCCAGCAGGAGCGGGGGGGCCGACAATGAGCAGTTCTTC.

The chain uses TRBV7-3 and TRBJ1-6; D is uncertain. From germline, CDR1 is SGHTA and CDR2 FQGTGA. CDR3 length: 14 amino acids. V was clipped by 4 bases and J by 6 bases, with 10 bases between them. The CDR3 bases are TGTGCCAGCAGCTACGGCCAGGTTAATTCACCCCTCCACTTT. Amino acids: CASSYGQVNSPLHF.

The chain has TRBV5-3 and TRBJ2-1; TRBD1 matches at 9 bases. TRBV5-3 is filed as an ORF, its function uncertain. The CDR3 sequence is 17 residues long. The junction had 15 bases not matched to a gene; V was cut back by 9 bases and J by 2 bases. The CDR3 nucleotides read TGTGCCAAAGGGGACAGGGAATCGGGGGACCCCTACAATGAGCAGTTCTTC. This sequence encodes CAKGDRESGDPYNEQFF.

The chain has TRBV6-9 and TRBJ1-5, with TRBD1 as a possible D gene (6 bases). The germline V gene has CDR1 MNHGY and CDR2 SVAAGI. Trimming left V 4 bases short and J 4 bases short, with 8 bases between. The CDR3 is 13 amino acids. The CDR3 is CASSSTGNQPQHF. The CDR3, as DNA: TGTGCCAGCAGTTCTACAGGGAATCAGCCCCAGCATTTT.

V is TRBV10-3 and J is TRBJ1-2; 7 bases match TRBD1. V lost 7 bases, J lost 1 base, and 3 bases stayed unmatched. The CDR3 runs to 13 residues. Germline V CDR1 and CDR2: ENHRY, SYGVKD. Written as DNA, the CDR3 is TGTGCCATCACTTGGGACAGTAACTATGGCTACACCTTC. This sequence encodes CAITWDSNYGYTF.

V usage is TRBV5-1 and J usage is TRBJ2-7, with D tentatively TRBD1 (6 bases). V lost 1 base and J 1 base, leaving 21 bases between the germline ends. The length of the CDR3 is 18 residues. The V gene's germline CDR1 is SGHRS and CDR2 YFSETQ. CDR3 in DNA: TGCGCCAGCAGCTTGTGGGGCTCTTCAGGGGCGCTATCCTACGAGCAGTACTTC. Translation gives CASSLWGSSGALSYEQYF.

This clone has only one observation. The rearrangement joins TRBV7-8 to TRBJ2-2; no clear D. This CDR3 comprises 16 residues. Trimming stripped 5 bases from V and 1 base from J, with 14 bases between. Germline assignment: CDR1 SGHVS and CDR2 FQNEAQ. This CDR3 reads CASSPRRLLNTGELFF. The CDR3 DNA reads as TGTGCCAGCAGCCCTAGGCGGTTATTGAACACCGGGGAGCTGTTTTTT. Complete variable domain (other parts from reference TRBV7-8 and TRBJ2-2): GAGVSQSPRYKVAKRGQDVALRCDPISGHVSLFWYQQALGQGPEFLTYFQNEAQLDKSGLPSDRFFAERPEGSVSTLKIQRTQQEDSAVYLCASSPRRLLNTGELFFGEGSRLTVL.

The chain links TRBV5-1 to TRBJ2-1, with TRBD2 matching over 8 bases. CDR1 is SGHRS and CDR2 is YFSETQ in the germline V gene. V was pared by 0 bases and J by 1 base, with 3 bases of the junction left unmatched. The CDR3 has 16 amino acids. The CDR3 nucleotides are TGCGCCAGCAGCTTGGATCCGGGGGGGTCCTACAATGAGCAGTTCTTC. Amino acids: CASSLDPGGSYNEQFF.

A single count supports this clone. The chain combines TRBV11-2 with TRBJ2-3; 7 nucleotides line up with TRBD2. The CDR3 is 15 residues long. The germline CDR1 and CDR2 sequences are SGHAT and FQNNGV. V lost 5 bases, J lost 6 bases, and 11 bases stayed unmatched. In nucleotides, the CDR3 is TGTGCCAGCAGCCAAGGCGGGGGAGGAAGGGATACGCAGTATTTT. It specifies CASSQGGGGRDTQYF.

The chain joins TRBV28 to TRBJ2-5; TRBD1 aligns across 7 bases. The germline gives CDR1 MDHEN, CDR2 SYDVKM. J lost 5 bases, V lost 5 bases, and 11 bases had no gene match. CDR3 size: 15 residues. CDR3 DNA: TGTGCCAGCAGTCCCGACAGGGATGGAGTGGAGACCCAGTACTTC. Residues: CASSPDRDGVETQYF.

The chain combines TRBV5-1 with TRBJ2-1; 9 bases match TRBD1. CDR1 is SGHRS and CDR2 is YFSETQ in the germline V gene. This CDR3 comprises 14 residues. Trimming removed 4 bases from V and 6 bases from J; junction bases left unmatched: 5. CDR3 coding DNA: TGCGCCAGCAGCACAGGACAGGGGATCAATGAGCAGTTCTTC. Protein sequence: CASSTGQGINEQFF.

CDR3 protein: CASTSVEGAKEQYF. CDR3 DNA sequence: TGTGCCAGCACCTCCGTGGAGGGGGCAAAGGAGCAGTACTTC. This chain joins TRBV11-3 and TRBJ2-7; maybe TRBD1 (7 bases). The CDR3 spans 14 residues. Germline-derived CDR1 and CDR2 are SGHNT and YENEEA. The germline V and J ends were trimmed by 7 bases and 7 bases, with 20 bases remaining between them.

The V call is TRBV5-1, the J call TRBJ1-4; 7 bases match TRBD1. Germline trimming cut 4 bases from V and 2 bases from J; bases unmatched to any gene: 11. The CDR3 consists of 17 residues. The germline V gene has CDR1 SGHRS and CDR2 YFSETQ. The CDR3 nucleotides read TGCGCCAGCAGCCCTTACCCAGACAGGGCGACTAATGAAAAACTGTTTTTT. Translating gives CASSPYPDRATNEKLFF.

The chain couples TRBV29-1 to TRBJ1-4, with a possible D match to TRBD1 (5 bases). V was clipped by 4 bases and J by 4 bases, with 7 bases between them. This CDR3 is 12 amino acids long. Germline V gene data show CDR1 as SQVTM and CDR2 as ANQGSEA. The CDR3 sequence: CSVAQGNEKLFF. For the CDR3, the DNA is TGCAGCGTTGCCCAGGGTAATGAAAAACTGTTTTTT.

The chain carries TRBV6-6 and TRBJ1-6; D gene unclear. The length of the CDR3 is 13 residues. V gave up 6 bases and J gave up 10 bases, with 13 bases separating them. Germline V lookup: CDR1 MNHNY, CDR2 SVGAGI (reference sequence). The CDR3 region has the DNA TGTGCCAGCAGCAACACCCTTTTGTCACCCCTCCACTTT. Residues: CASSNTLLSPLHF.

Points on this clone: This sample includes further DNA sequences coding for the same CDR3. The chain carries TRBV4-1 and TRBJ2-3; 10 bases match TRBD2. The CDR3 is 18 residues long. V was pared by 4 bases and J by 2 bases, with 12 bases of the junction left unmatched. The germline V gene encodes CDR1 MGHRA and CDR2 YSYEKL. CDR3 residues: CASSPGVLAGAYTDTQYF. In DNA form, the CDR3 reads TGCGCCAGCAGCCCAGGGGTGCTAGCGGGAGCCTACACAGATACGCAGTATTTT.

The J gene is TRBJ1-5, the V gene TRBV10-1; 9 bases are a match to TRBD1. CDR3 length equals 13 residues. The ends lost 6 bases at V and 5 bases at J; junction bases unmatched: 2. Germline CDR1 and CDR2: WNHNN and SYGVQD (reference sequence). The DNA of the CDR3 is TGCGCCAGCAGAAACAGGGGGCATCAGCCCCAGCATTTT. Protein: CASRNRGHQPQHF.